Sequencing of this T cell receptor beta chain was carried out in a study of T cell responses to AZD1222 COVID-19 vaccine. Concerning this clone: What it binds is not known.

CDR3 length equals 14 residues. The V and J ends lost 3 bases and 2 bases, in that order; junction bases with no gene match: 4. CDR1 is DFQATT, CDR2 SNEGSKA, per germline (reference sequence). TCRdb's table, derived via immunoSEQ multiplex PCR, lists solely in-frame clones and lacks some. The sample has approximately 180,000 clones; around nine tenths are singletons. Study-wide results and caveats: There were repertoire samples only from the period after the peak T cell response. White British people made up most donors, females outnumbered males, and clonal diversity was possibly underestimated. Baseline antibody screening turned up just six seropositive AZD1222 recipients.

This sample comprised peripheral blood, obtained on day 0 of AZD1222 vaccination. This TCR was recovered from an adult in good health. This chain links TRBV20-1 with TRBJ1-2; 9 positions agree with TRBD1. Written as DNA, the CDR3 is TGCAGTGCTAGTGATGGACAGGGGAACTATGGCTACACCTTC. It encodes CSASDGQGNYGYTF.